Each of the 23 T cell receptor beta chains below was sequenced from the same sample in a study of blood T cell repertoires in COVID-19. Produced via immunoSEQ multiplex PCR; TCRdb's table is partial and in-frame only. The sample shows roughly 360,000 clones, over 75% of them seen only once. The material sequenced was PBMCs or T cells enriched from blood (not recorded which). These receptors all come from a man aged 25 to 45 who had recovered from COVID-19.

This clone was detected only once. The rearrangement joins TRBV5-1 to TRBJ2-3; D is uncertain. The germline V and J ends were trimmed by 6 bases and 6 bases, with 8 bases remaining between them. There are 11 residues in the CDR3. Germline loops: CDR1 SGHRS, CDR2 YFSETQ. The CDR3 here is CASTYLDTQYF. CDR3 nucleotides: TGCGCCAGCACCTACCTCGATACGCAGTATTTT.

The chain is built from TRBV6-1 and TRBJ2-1; 10 bases line up with TRBD2. Losses at the gene ends were 2 bases for V and 7 bases for J; bases not matched to a gene: 8. CDR1 and CDR2 from the germline V gene are MNHNS and SASEGT. The CDR3 consists of 16 residues. DNA of the CDR3: TGTGCCAGCAGTGAAACAAAGCGGGGGGGCAGAAATGAGCAGTTCTTC. It encodes CASSETKRGGRNEQFF.

Only one count was recorded for this clone. V is TRBV5-1 and J is TRBJ1-1; 9 bases align to TRBD1. The CDR3 loop spans 15 amino acids. Germline V gives CDR1 SGHRS, CDR2 YFSETQ. After removal of 4 bases from V and 5 bases from J, the junction contained 9 bases not matched to a gene. The CDR3 DNA reads TGCGCCAGCAGCCCCTTTACAGGGGGCTGGACTGAAGCTTTCTTT. This sequence encodes CASSPFTGGWTEAFF.

The rearrangement uses TRBV7-9 and TRBJ1-2, with 8 bases matching TRBD1. The germline gives CDR1 SEHNR, CDR2 FQNEAQ (reference sequence). The CDR3 consists of 14 residues. Germline trimming cut 3 bases from V and 9 bases from J; bases unmatched to any gene: 9. The CDR3 DNA sequence: TGTGCCAGCAGCTTCCAGGGGGCGCATCATAGCTACACCTTC. As protein: CASSFQGAHHSYTF.

This clone has just one count. V is TRBV11-2 and J is TRBJ1-5; no clear D. CDR3 length: 12 residues. Trimming left V 4 bases short and J 5 bases short, with 6 bases between. CDR1 is SGHAT, CDR2 FQNNGV, per germline. The CDR3 sequence is CASSSLHQPQHF. DNA for the CDR3: TGTGCCAGCAGCTCCCTTCATCAGCCCCAGCATTTT.

This clone was detected only a few times. The chain uses TRBV12-3 or TRBV12-4 and TRBJ1-5; no firm D call. This CDR3 is built from 13 residues. V was clipped by 4 bases and J by 6 bases, with 10 bases between them. In nucleotides, the CDR3 is TGTGCCAGCAGTTATGACTATCCTCAGCCCCAGCATTTT. It codes for CASSYDYPQPQHF.

The chain recombines TRBV6-5 with TRBJ2-5, with a weak D call TRBD2 (6 bases). V lost 2 bases and J lost 3, with 7 bases in between. CDR1 and CDR2 (germline): MNHEY, SVGAGI. The CDR3 loop spans 13 amino acids. The CDR3, as DNA: TGTGCCAGCAGTTACGGGGGGAAAGAGACCCAGTACTTC. Its protein product is CASSYGGKETQYF.

The chain has TRBV7-8 and TRBJ1-2; D remains ambiguous. V was shortened by 3 bases and J by 6 bases, with 11 bases between the two germline ends. The CDR3 is 13 residues long. CDR1 SGHVS and CDR2 FQNEAQ come from the germline V gene. CDR3 in DNA: TGTGCCAGCAGCTTTTATAAAGCGGATGGCTACACCTTC. This codes for CASSFYKADGYTF. Filled out from reference TRBV7-8 and TRBJ1-2, the complete variable domain reads GAGVSQSPRYKVAKRGQDVALRCDPISGHVSLFWYQQALGQGPEFLTYFQNEAQLDKSGLPSDRFFAERPEGSVSTLKIQRTQQEDSAVYLCASSFYKADGYTFGSGTRLTVV.

The V and J genes are TRBV7-9 and TRBJ1-1, with 8 bases fitting TRBD1. V dropped 6 bases and J dropped 5; count of bases not matched to a gene: 11. This CDR3 has 15 amino acids. From germline, CDR1 is SEHNR and CDR2 FQNEAQ (reference sequence). CDR3 residues: CASSSSTGGETEAFF. In DNA, the CDR3 is TGTGCCAGCAGTTCCAGTACAGGGGGGGAAACTGAAGCTTTCTTT.

V usage is TRBV15 and J usage is TRBJ2-5; D is unclear. CDR3 length: 13 residues. CDR1 and CDR2 from the germline V gene are LNHNV and YYDKDF (reference sequence). V shed 0 bases and J shed 2 bases, with 4 bases lying between them. CDR3 coding DNA: TGTGCCACCAGCAGAGATACTCAAGAGACCCAGTACTTC. Translation: CATSRDTQETQYF.

J is TRBJ1-6 and V is TRBV7-2, with 10 bases fitting TRBD1. This CDR3 contains 17 residues. Germline V CDR1 and CDR2: SGHTA, FQGNSA. V was pared by 5 bases and J by 7 bases, with 11 bases of the junction left unmatched. For the CDR3, the DNA is TGTGCCAGCAGCATATACTCCGGGACAGGGGCCAATTCACCCCTCCACTTT. As protein: CASSIYSGTGANSPLHF.

The rearrangement uses TRBV6-2 or TRBV6-3 and TRBJ2-3; TRBD2 aligns across 8 bases. CDR3 length: 14 amino acids. V lost 7 bases, J lost 6 bases, and 9 bases stayed unmatched. Per the germline V gene, CDR1 is MNHEY and CDR2 is SVGEGT. The DNA for the CDR3 is TGTGCCAGCAACCCCGGACTAGCCGGGGATACGCAGTATTTT. Its translation: CASNPGLAGDTQYF.

This rearrangement joins TRBV5-5 to TRBJ1-2; 8 bases align to TRBD1. Germline CDR1 is SGHKS and CDR2 is YYEKEE (reference sequence). The ends lost 4 bases at V and 7 bases at J; junction bases unmatched: 6. CDR3 size: 13 residues. DNA of the CDR3: TGTGCCAGCAGCCTGACAGGGGTTGGTGGCTACACCTTC. Translated, it gives CASSLTGVGGYTF.

This clone was picked up many times. The chain carries TRBV10-2 and TRBJ2-3; D may be TRBD1 (5 bases). The V gene's germline CDR1 is WSHSY and CDR2 SAAADI. This CDR3 has 11 amino acids. Trimming removed 5 bases at V and 8 bases at J, with 8 bases between. CDR3 loop: CASSQGGTQYF. The CDR3 nucleotides are TGCGCCAGCAGTCAGGGCGGTACGCAGTATTTT.

V and J are TRBV3-1 (or the pseudogene TRBV3-2) and TRBJ1-3; 7 bases are a match to TRBD1. V shed 4 bases and J 4 bases; nucleotides not matched to a gene: 4. There are 14 residues in the CDR3. CDR1 and CDR2 from the germline V gene are LGHDT and YNNKEL (reference sequence). The CDR3 here is CASSLTGVGNTIYF. Here the CDR3 DNA reads TGTGCCAGCAGCCTCACAGGGGTAGGAAACACCATATATTTT.

This clone was counted only a few times. This chain joins TRBV25-1 and TRBJ1-5; possible D gene TRBD1, 5 bases. There are 14 residues in the CDR3. With 8 bases removed from V and 1 base from J, the gap between germline ends came to 12 bases. Germline V gene sequence: CDR1 MGHDK, CDR2 SYGVNS. The CDR3 DNA reads as TGTGCCAGCCGAGGGACTGGGAGCAATCAGCCCCAGCATTTT. It specifies CASRGTGSNQPQHF.

V gene TRBV7-9 combines with J gene TRBJ2-5; the match to TRBD2 covers 8 bases. The V gene end was trimmed by 11 bases and the J gene end by 0 bases; junction bases not matched to a gene: 8. Germline V lookup: CDR1 SEHNR, CDR2 FQNEAQ (reference sequence). The CDR3 is made up of 14 amino acids. The DNA of the CDR3 is TGTGCCTCGCGGGGGGACCCGTACCAAGAGACCCAGTACTTC. Protein: CASRGDPYQETQYF. The full variable domain, rest sourced from reference TRBV7-9 and TRBJ2-5, is DTGVSQNPRHKITKRGQNVTFRCDPISEHNRLYWYRQTLGQGPEFLTYFQNEAQLEKSRLLSDRFSAERPKGSFSTLEIQRTEQGDSAMYLCASRGDPYQETQYFGPGTRLLVL.

This clone was counted between two and nine times. The V gene is TRBV9, the J gene TRBJ2-1; 11 bases map to TRBD2. This CDR3 spans 17 amino acids. Trimming removed 3 bases from V and 3 bases from J; junction bases left unmatched: 8. In germline, CDR1 is SGDLS, CDR2 YYNGEE. The CDR3 sequence: CASSADRLAGRYNEQFF. The DNA of the CDR3 is TGTGCCAGCAGCGCAGATAGACTAGCGGGGCGCTACAATGAGCAGTTCTTC.

This chain connects TRBV12-3 or TRBV12-4 to TRBJ1-1; a possible D gene is TRBD1 (5 bases). V dropped 9 bases and J dropped 6 bases, with 14 bases sitting between them. The CDR3 covers 12 residues. The DNA of the CDR3 is TGTGCCAGTCTCCAGGGAACCCCTGAAGCTTTCTTT. Its protein is CASLQGTPEAFF.

This clone occurred once. The J gene is TRBJ1-1, the V gene TRBV18; tentatively, D is TRBD1 (6 bases). Trimming shortened V by 2 bases and J by 5 bases, and 15 bases separated the two germline ends. In germline, CDR1 is KGHSH, CDR2 LQKENI. This CDR3 spans 15 amino acids. The CDR3 DNA sequence: TGTGCCAGCTCACCAGGGGCAGGGGCCGGGACTGAAGCTTTCTTT. This encodes CASSPGAGAGTEAFF.

The chain uses TRBV3-1 (or the pseudogene TRBV3-2) and TRBJ1-2; D might be TRBD1 (6 bases). The CDR3 totals 12 residues. V was cut by 4 bases and J by 8 bases, with 11 bases left in between. CDR1 LGHDT and CDR2 YNNKEL come from the germline V gene (reference sequence). Here the CDR3 reads CASSLGGEGYTF. CDR3 nucleotide sequence: TGTGCCAGCAGCCTAGGGGGAGAGGGCTACACCTTC.

The chain recombines TRBV7-8 with TRBJ1-1; no clear D. V dropped 5 bases and J dropped 1 base, with 14 bases sitting between them. CDR3 length: 15 residues. Germline CDR1 and CDR2: SGHVS and FQNEAQ. The CDR3 DNA sequence: TGTGCCAGCAGCGGGTTGGGAGCGGCGAACACTGAAGCTTTCTTT. This gives the protein CASSGLGAANTEAFF.

The V call is TRBV5-4, the J call TRBJ2-2, with TRBD1 matching over 7 bases. The trim removed 4 bases at V and 1 base at J, leaving 4 bases unmatched. This CDR3 region has 15 residues. The germline V gene encodes CDR1 SGHNT and CDR2 YYREEE (reference sequence). The CDR3 sequence: CASSTDRVNTGELFF. CDR3 sequence (DNA): TGTGCCAGCAGCACCGACAGGGTGAACACCGGGGAGCTGTTTTTT. The full variable domain, its missing parts supplied by reference TRBV5-4 and TRBJ2-2, is ETGVTQSPTHLIKTRGQQVTLRCSSQSGHNTVSWYQQALGQGPQFIFQYYREEENGRGNFPPRFSGLQFPNYSSELNVNALELDDSALYLCASSTDRVNTGELFFGEGSRLTVL.